These 7 T cell receptor beta chains originate from one sample sequenced in a study of CD8 T cells in ankylosing spondylitis. TCRdb redid the calling of the 5' RACE reads with MiXCR, one entry per CDR3 protein. The sample contains around 230,000 distinct CDR3 sequences, approximately 7.6% of which appear only once. What was sequenced was blood, either unsorted or a sorted T cell fraction (not recorded which). Every receptor here comes from a female donor with ankylosing spondylitis or in good health (not recorded which).

The sample holds many counts of this clonotype. V and J are TRBV12-3 or TRBV12-4 and TRBJ2-2, with D unresolved. This CDR3 comprises 13 residues. Trimming removed 6 bases from V and 5 bases from J, with 10 bases in between. CDR3 loop: CASRSTGTGELFF. The CDR3 bases are TGTGCCAGCAGATCGACCGGGACCGGGGAGCTGTTTTTT.

This rearrangement joins TRBV7-2 to TRBJ2-1; TRBD1 agrees at 10 bases. The CDR3 loop spans 15 amino acids. The ends lost 2 bases at V and 8 bases at J; junction bases unmatched: 6. The germline V gene has CDR1 SGHTA and CDR2 FQGNSA. DNA of the CDR3: TGTGCCAGCAGCTTATATGGGACAGGGGTCGATGAGCAGTTCTTC. It yields the protein CASSLYGTGVDEQFF.

A few counts support this clonotype. The J gene is TRBJ2-5, the V gene TRBV18; perhaps TRBD2 as D (5 bases). The CDR3 extends over 15 amino acids. CDR1 and CDR2 (germline): KGHSH, LQKENI. Trimming took off 3 bases at V and 1 base at J, with 12 bases between the two ends. DNA for the CDR3: TGTGCCAGCTCACCCTACCGGACTGGCCAAGAGACCCAGTACTTC. Encoded protein: CASSPYRTGQETQYF.

This clonotype appeared many times. The chain links TRBV18 to TRBJ1-5; 8 nucleotides agree with TRBD1. Unmatched junction bases numbered 15, after V lost 8 bases and J lost 6 bases. Germline V gives CDR1 KGHSH, CDR2 LQKENI. This CDR3 comprises 16 residues. The CDR3 coding sequence is TGTGCCAGCACCGAAGTTACAGGGGGGCTGGGTCAGCCCCAGCATTTT. Protein: CASTEVTGGLGQPQHF. Filled out from reference TRBV18 and TRBJ1-5, the complete variable domain reads NAGVMQNPRHLVRRRGQEARLRCSPMKGHSHVYWYRQLPEEGLKFMVYLQKENIIDESGMPKERFSAEFPKEGPSILRIQQVVRGDSAAYFCASTEVTGGLGQPQHFGDGTRLSIL.

This clonotype came up many times. The chain employs TRBV12-3 or TRBV12-4 and TRBJ2-1; 10 bases are a match to TRBD2. The CDR3 spans 15 residues. V lost 5 bases, J lost 6 bases, and 7 bases stayed unmatched. CDR3: CASSAEREGPNEQFF. As DNA, the CDR3 is TGTGCCAGCAGTGCCGAGCGGGAGGGCCCCAATGAGCAGTTCTTC.

This clonotype came up many times. The chain joins TRBV10-3 to TRBJ2-1; TRBD2 matches at 8 bases. Germline V CDR1 and CDR2: ENHRY, SYGVKD. Germline trimming cut 4 bases from V and 7 bases from J; bases unmatched to any gene: 6. The CDR3 runs to 14 residues. CDR3 in DNA: TGTGCCATCAGTGTCCGGGGGGGTTGGAATGAGCAGTTCTTC. Its translation: CAISVRGGWNEQFF.

This clonotype was detected many times. Germline and junction disagree at one end, which may indicate a read error. V gene TRBV6-2 or TRBV6-3 combines with J gene TRBJ2-5, with D uncertain. CDR3 length: 13 residues. Germline loops: CDR1 MNHEY, CDR2 SVGEGT. The CDR3 is CASSYRIQETQYF. CDR3 bases: TGCGCCAGCAGCTATAGGATTCAAGAGACCCAGTACTTC.